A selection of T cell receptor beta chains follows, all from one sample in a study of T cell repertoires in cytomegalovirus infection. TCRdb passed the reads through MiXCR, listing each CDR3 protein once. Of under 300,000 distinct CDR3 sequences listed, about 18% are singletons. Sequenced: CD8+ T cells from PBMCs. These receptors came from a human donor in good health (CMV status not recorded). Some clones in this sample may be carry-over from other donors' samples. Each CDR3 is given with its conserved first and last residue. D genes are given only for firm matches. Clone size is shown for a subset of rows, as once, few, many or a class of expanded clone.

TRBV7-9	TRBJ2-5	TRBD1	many	TGTGCCAGCAGCTGGCGGACAGGCCAAGAGACCCAGTACTTC	CASSWRTGQETQYF
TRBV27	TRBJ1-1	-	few	TGTGCCAGCAGTAACCCCTCTGGGGGGACGGGCACTGAAGCTTTCTTT	CASSNPSGGTGTEAFF
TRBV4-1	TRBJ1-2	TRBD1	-	TGCGCCAGCAGCCAAGAACAGGGGAACTATGGCTACACCTTC	CASSQEQGNYGYTF
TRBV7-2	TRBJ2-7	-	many	TGTGCCAGCAGCTTAAATCGGCAGGGAAGCTACGAGCAGTACTTC	CASSLNRQGSYEQYF
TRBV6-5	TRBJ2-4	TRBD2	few	TGTGCCAGCAGTTCTGTTACCGGGACTAGCGGGGGACTAGCCAAAAACATTCAGTACTTC	CASSSVTGTSGGLAKNIQYF
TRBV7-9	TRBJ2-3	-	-	TGTGCCAGCAGCTTAGCATCGGTGGAAACAGATACGCAGTATTTT	CASSLASVETDTQYF
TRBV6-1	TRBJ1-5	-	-	TGTGCCAGCAGTGTGGTCAGCTATAGCAATCAGCCCCAGCATTTT	CASSVVSYSNQPQHF
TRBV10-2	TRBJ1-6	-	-	TGCGCCAGCATTAGATCGGGGGAAGGAGGATCACCCCTCCACTTT	CASIRSGEGGSPLHF
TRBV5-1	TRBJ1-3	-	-	TGCGCCAGCAGCTTGGGGTCGGTCTCTGGAAACACCAAATATTTT	CASSLGSVSGNTKYF
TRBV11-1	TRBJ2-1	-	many	TGTGCCAGCAGCTTAGGCCCCGGGACGGAAGACAATGAGCAGTTCTTC	CASSLGPGTEDNEQFF
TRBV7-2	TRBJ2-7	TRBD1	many	TGTGCCAGCAGCTTAGCGGGACAGGGGGCGCTCGAGCAGTACTTC	CASSLAGQGALEQYF
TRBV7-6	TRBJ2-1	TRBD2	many	TGTGCCAGCAGCCCCCTAGCGCGGGGGGCCTACAATGAGCAGTTCTTC	CASSPLARGAYNEQFF
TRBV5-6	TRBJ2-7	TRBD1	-	TGTGCCAGCAGCCCCTTTAGGGGGCACCCCGAGCAGTACTTC	CASSPFRGHPEQYF
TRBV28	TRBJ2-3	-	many	TGTGCCAGCAGTCTAAATGCATGGGGGGCTACCACAGATACGCAGTATTTT	CASSLNAWGATTDTQYF
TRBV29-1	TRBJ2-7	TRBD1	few	TGCAGCGAGATGGATGGACAGGTCCCCTACGAGCAGTACTTC	CSEMDGQVPYEQYF
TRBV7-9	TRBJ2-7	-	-	TGTGCCAGCGCCGTAGGGGCCGAAAGGATCTTC	CASAVGAERIF
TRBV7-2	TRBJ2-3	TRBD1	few	TGTGCCAGCAGCCCCGGACAGGGGACGCCCACAGATACGCAGTATTTT	CASSPGQGTPTDTQYF
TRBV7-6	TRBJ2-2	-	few	TGTGCCAGCAGCTTACTCGGAATTAACACCGGGGAGCTGTTTTTT	CASSLLGINTGELFF
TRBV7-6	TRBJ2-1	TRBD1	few	TGTGCCAGCAGCCCACTGACAGGGGGCCCCTACAGCTCCTACAATGAGCAGTTCTTC	CASSPLTGGPYSSYNEQFF
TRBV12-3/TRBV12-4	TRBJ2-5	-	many	TGTGCCAGCAGTTTATCGGCGACCCAGTACTTC	CASSLSATQYF
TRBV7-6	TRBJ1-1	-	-	TGTGCCAGCAGCTTAGCCCCAGGAGCGGACACTGAAGCTTTCTTT	CASSLAPGADTEAFF
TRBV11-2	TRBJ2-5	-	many	TGTGCCAGCACCTACCGGGATTGGGACCAAGAGACCCAGTACTTC	CASTYRDWDQETQYF